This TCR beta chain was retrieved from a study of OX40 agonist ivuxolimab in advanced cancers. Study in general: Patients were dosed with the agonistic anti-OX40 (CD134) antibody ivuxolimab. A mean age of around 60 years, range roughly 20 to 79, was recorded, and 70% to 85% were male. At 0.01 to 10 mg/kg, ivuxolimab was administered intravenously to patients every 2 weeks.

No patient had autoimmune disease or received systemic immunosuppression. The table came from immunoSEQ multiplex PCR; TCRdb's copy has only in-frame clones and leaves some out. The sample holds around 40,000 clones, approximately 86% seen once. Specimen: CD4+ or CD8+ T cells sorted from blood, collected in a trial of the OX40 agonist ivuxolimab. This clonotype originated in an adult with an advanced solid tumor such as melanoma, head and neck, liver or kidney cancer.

The CDR3 bases are TGTGCCAGCAGCTTCCTCGGACGGACAGGGGGCATGGATGAGCAGTTCTTC. The encoded protein is CASSFLGRTGGMDEQFF. This chain uses TRBV11-2 with TRBJ2-1; TRBD1 agrees at 11 bases. The junction had 12 bases not matched to a gene; V was cut back by 3 bases and J by 8 bases. The CDR3 is 17 residues long. The germline CDR1 and CDR2 sequences are SGHAT and FQNNGV.